Below, one TCR beta chain is given with its context. This sample was included in a study of shared clonotypes between healthy human individuals. The J segment lost 3 bases and the V segment lost 6 bases, leaving 10 bases of the junction unmatched. CDR1 is MDHEN and CDR2 is SYDVKM in the germline V gene. This CDR3 spans 15 amino acids. Assay execution proceeded at the deep level. Using immunoSEQ multiplex PCR, the repertoire was profiled, and TCRdb retains in-frame clones only, with some absent. The data contain about 650,000 clones, over 95% of them seen just once; the ten biggest clones take up over 0.09%. Terminally differentiated effector memory CD45RA+ cells were excluded by CCR7 positive selection of CD45RO-negative cells.

The chain combines TRBV28 with TRBJ2-7, with 8 bases aligning to TRBD2. This clonotype originated in a woman aged 25 to 45 in good health. Material for sequencing was naive CD8+ T cells sorted from blood. The CDR3 loop reads CASSYSREDDYEQYF. The CDR3 nucleotides read TGTGCCAGCAGCTACTCGCGGGAGGACGACTACGAGCAGTACTTC.